This TCR beta chain was observed in a study of CD4+ T cells in melanoma (dated by TCRdb to 2021 to 2024). With regard to the full study: The study investigated neoantigen-specific CD4+ T cells in human melanoma. General study outcomes and caveats: According to the report, neoantigen-specific CD4+ T cells in melanoma displayed diverse differentiation states. Neoantigen-specific CD4+ T cells were reported to be correlated with the function of CD8+ T cells, macrophages and B cells.

Library preparation employed the immunoSEQ multiplex PCR assay. The clones in this table, taken by TCRdb from immuneACCESS, are in-frame only. Not every clone is retained; where verified, under half of the shortfall comes from an unresolved V gene, and the cause of the rest is unknown. For this sample the table gives over 45,000 clones, of which roughly three quarters were detected only once. Roughly 4.4% of the sample lies in the top ten. CDR1 and CDR2 are read off the germline V gene as SGHAT and FQNNGV. Trimming removed 5 bases from V and 8 bases from J; the gene matches leave 6 bases unexplained. The CDR3 measures 13 amino acids from cysteine to phenylalanine. Of all the DNA, just the CDR3 is kept, 39 bases in frame from base 1. The donors were people with melanoma. Remarks on this clone: The antigen it binds to is not known. Nothing much larger sits one base from this clone, and base qualities are not available.

Recombination connected TRBV11-2 to TRBJ1-2, and TRBD1 aligns with 9 junction nucleotides. Sequenced input: tumor tissue. The TCR comes from a human donor with melanoma. Here is the DNA: TGTGCCAGCAGCAGGACAGGGGTTGAAGGCTACACCTTC. Translated, this is CASSRTGVEGYTF.